The rows below give T cell receptor beta chains drawn from one sample of a study of cytomegalovirus exposure and HLA in healthy donors. Only in-frame clones appear in the TCRdb table, and some are missing; sequencing was by immunoSEQ multiplex PCR. This table holds roughly 98,000 clones, 65% to 75% found once. Sequenced input: PBMCs. Receptor source: a female donor in good health and CMV-seropositive. CDR3s include the opening cysteine and the closing phenylalanine or tryptophan. A D gene is named only where the DNA matches it firmly. A clone size is listed for some rows: how often the clone was seen (once, few, many), or a class if it is expanded.

size	J	D	length	V	CDR3	DNA
few	TRBJ1-1	-	10	TRBV28	CASSRERAFF	TGTGCCAGCAGTAGGGAGAGAGCTTTCTTT
once	TRBJ1-5	-	14	TRBV6-5	CASRPGRANQPQHF	TGTGCCAGCAGACCCGGGAGGGCCAATCAGCCCCAGCATTTT
-	TRBJ1-6	TRBD1	15	TRBV5-1	CASSPGGGDNSPLHF	TGCGCCAGCAGCCCAGGGGGAGGCGATAATTCACCCCTCCACTTT
-	TRBJ2-7	TRBD2	14	TRBV6-6	CASVEGLAAYEQYF	TGTGCCAGTGTCGAAGGGCTAGCGGCCTACGAGCAGTACTTC
-	TRBJ2-1	TRBD2	17	TRBV29-1	CSVGGTSGGGIYNEQFF	TGCAGCGTTGGCGGGACTAGCGGGGGGGGTATCTACAATGAGCAGTTCTTC
-	TRBJ2-2	-	17	TRBV4-3	CASSQDVGGWSTGELFF	TGCGCCAGCAGCCAAGATGTGGGCGGGTGGAGCACCGGGGAGCTGTTTTTT
-	TRBJ2-5	-	14	TRBV14	CATSRLREAETQYF	TGTGCTACATCCCGCTTGAGGGAGGCGGAGACCCAGTACTTC
-	TRBJ1-6	-	14	TRBV28	CASSSGLLHSPLHF	TGTGCCAGCAGCTCGGGACTACTCCATTCACCCCTCCACTTT
few	TRBJ2-3	TRBD1	17	TRBV7-8	CASSPIPGQGTGDTQYF	TGTGCCAGCAGCCCTATACCGGGACAGGGGACCGGAGATACGCAGTATTTT
-	TRBJ2-4	-	16	TRBV7-2	CASSLGPQGVKNIQYF	TGTGCCAGCAGCTTAGGGCCTCAGGGTGTCAAAAACATTCAGTACTTC
few	TRBJ2-4	-	13	TRBV7-2	CASSPVRGYIQYF	TGTGCCAGCAGCCCTGTTAGGGGCTACATTCAGTACTTC
-	TRBJ2-7	TRBD1	15	TRBV6-5	CASSYSTGKTYEQYF	TGTGCCAGCAGTTACTCGACAGGGAAAACCTACGAGCAGTACTTC
-	TRBJ1-1	-	14	TRBV28	CALSPPGVSTEAFF	TGTGCACTCAGTCCCCCAGGGGTCAGCACTGAAGCTTTCTTT
-	TRBJ2-5	-	16	TRBV7-8	CASSLSRLVTGETQYF	TGTGCCAGCAGCTTAAGTAGACTTGTCACGGGGGAGACCCAGTACTTC
-	TRBJ1-4	-	15	TRBV2	CASSPRLGANEKLFF	TGTGCCAGCAGTCCGCGACTGGGAGCTAATGAAAAACTGTTTTTT
-	TRBJ2-2	TRBD1	14	TRBV29-1	CSVPRDRTAGELFF	TGCAGCGTTCCCCGGGACAGGACGGCCGGGGAGCTGTTTTTT
-	TRBJ2-1	-	16	TRBV2	CASSSITGMSGNEQFF	TGTGCCAGCAGCTCGATAACAGGGATGTCGGGCAATGAGCAGTTCTTC
-	TRBJ2-7	TRBD2	16	TRBV7-8	CASRRGTSGGSVEQYF	TGTGCCAGCAGGAGAGGGACTAGCGGGGGTTCCGTCGAGCAGTACTTC
once	TRBJ2-1	-	14	TRBV21-1	CASSKGGPYNEQFF	TGTGCCAGCAGCAAAGGGGGGCCCTACAATGAGCAGTTCTTC
-	TRBJ2-7	TRBD2	16	TRBV25-1	CATNGGDTSGGLEQYF	TGTGCCACCAACGGAGGGGATACTAGCGGGGGCCTCGAGCAGTACTTC
few	TRBJ2-7	TRBD2	15	TRBV28	CATTRLAGGVHEQYF	TGTGCCACCACGAGACTAGCGGGAGGGGTCCACGAGCAGTACTTC
-	TRBJ2-5	-	13	TRBV9	CASSVEQSRTQYF	TGTGCCAGCAGCGTGGAGCAGAGTCGGACCCAGTACTTC
-	TRBJ1-4	TRBD1	16	TRBV28	CASTTGGARANEKLFF	TGTGCCAGCACCACAGGGGGCGCCCGGGCTAATGAAAAACTGTTTTTT
once	TRBJ2-7	-	14	TRBV7-6	CASSLADSTYEQYF	TGTGCCAGCAGCTTAGCGGACAGTACCTACGAGCAGTACTTC
-	TRBJ2-5	-	12	TRBV15	CATSFRSETQYF	TGTGCCACCAGCTTTCGCAGTGAGACCCAGTACTTC
-	TRBJ1-1	-	16	TRBV30	CAWRPRGAERGTEAFF	TGTGCCTGGAGGCCCCGGGGGGCGGAGAGGGGGACTGAAGCTTTCTTT
-	TRBJ1-1	TRBD1	15	TRBV13	CASSPLQGANTEAFF	TGTGCCAGCAGCCCGCTACAGGGGGCGAACACTGAAGCTTTCTTT
few	TRBJ2-3	TRBD2	15	TRBV6-5	CASRHSGSSADTQYF	TGTGCCAGCAGACATAGCGGGAGTAGCGCAGATACGCAGTATTTT
-	TRBJ2-3	TRBD1	15	TRBV29-1	CSGSTGGARTDTQYF	TGCAGCGGGTCTACAGGGGGCGCCCGTACAGATACGCAGTATTTT
-	TRBJ2-7	TRBD2	18	TRBV7-2	CASSIRSALARYSYEQYF	TGTGCCAGCAGCATCCGCTCAGCACTAGCGCGGTACAGCTACGAGCAGTACTTC
-	TRBJ2-7	-	15	TRBV15	CATSRDHRSSYEQYF	TGTGCCACCAGCAGAGATCACAGGTCCTCCTACGAGCAGTACTTC
-	TRBJ1-5	-	14	TRBV28	CASSVTGGYQPQHF	TGTGCCAGCAGTGTGACAGGCGGTTATCAGCCCCAGCATTTT
-	TRBJ2-1	-	13	TRBV7-3	CASSFSGSGEQFF	TGTGCCAGCAGCTTTAGTGGGAGTGGCGAGCAGTTCTTC
few	TRBJ1-1	-	16	TRBV4-3	CASSQERGGPNTEAFF	TGCGCCAGCAGCCAAGAAAGAGGAGGACCGAACACTGAAGCTTTCTTT
-	TRBJ2-3	TRBD2	16	TRBV4-3	CASSQGTGGSPDTQYF	TGCGCCAGCAGCCAAGGGACGGGGGGTAGCCCAGATACGCAGTATTTT
once	TRBJ2-6	-	16	TRBV5-1	CASSELRATGANVLTF	TGCGCCAGCAGCGAGTTAAGAGCTACTGGGGCCAACGTCCTGACTTTC
-	TRBJ2-7	-	15	TRBV7-2	CASSPNGAGSYEQYF	TGTGCCAGCAGCCCCAATGGGGCGGGAAGCTACGAGCAGTACTTC
-	TRBJ2-7	-	15	TRBV21-1	CASSPRTGGGYEQYF	TGTGCCAGCAGCCCGCGGACAGGGGGCGGGTACGAGCAGTACTTC
-	TRBJ2-5	TRBD2	24	TRBV28	CASSFPHMPPSRQFIAGGQETQYF	TGTGCCAGCAGTTTTCCCCATATGCCCCCCTCCCGCCAATTCATAGCGGGAGGGCAAGAGACCCAGTACTTC
-	TRBJ1-1	-	13	TRBV6-1	CASSEGWGGEAFF	TGTGCCAGCAGTGAGGGATGGGGCGGTGAAGCTTTCTTT
once	TRBJ2-1	-	14	TRBV7-9	CASSPPRGYNEQFF	TGTGCCAGCAGTCCACCTAGAGGCTACAATGAGCAGTTCTTC